The 4 T cell receptor beta chains below come from one sample, sequenced in a study of Graves' ophthalmopathy and Graves' hyperthyroidism. Investigators amplified TCR beta CDR3 regions from RNA transcripts. Second-round multiplex PCR followed a first-round RT-PCR using HTBI primers. From the multiplex PCR reads, TCRdb called clonotypes with MiXCR, one entry per CDR3 protein. This sample has some 360,000 distinct CDR3 sequences, with approximately 18% found just once. What was sequenced was peripheral blood. These receptors all stem from an adult woman with stable Graves' hyperthyroidism.

This clonotype was counted many times. This chain connects TRBV20-1 to TRBJ1-2; TRBD1 matches 8 bases. The CDR3 extends over 16 amino acids. With 0 bases clipped from V and 1 base from J, the junction kept 7 bases outside the gene matches. Looked up from germline, CDR1 is DFQATT and CDR2 is SNEGSKA (reference sequence). This CDR3 is CSARDIQGAGNYGYTF. The DNA for the CDR3 is TGCAGTGCTAGAGATATCCAGGGGGCTGGTAACTATGGCTACACCTTC.

This clonotype was detected ten times or more. The CDR3 nucleotides are TGTGCCAGTAATCGGGACGGTCAGCCCCAGCATTTT. Protein sequence: CASNRDGQPQHF. The rearrangement joins TRBV19 to TRBJ1-5; TRBD1 might be the D (5 bases). Germline assignment: CDR1 LNHDA and CDR2 SQIVND (reference sequence). This CDR3 region has 12 residues. Trimming cost V 7 bases and J 6 bases, with 10 bases left between them. Based on the CDR3 plus reference TRBV19 and TRBJ1-5, the full variable domain is DGGITQSPKYLFRKEGQNVTLSCEQNLNHDAMYWYRQDPGQGLRLIYYSQIVNDFQKGDIAEGYSVSREKKESFPLTVTSAQKNPTAFYLCASNRDGQPQHFGDGTRLSIL.

This clonotype was picked up many times. The chain links TRBV7-2 to TRBJ1-3; weak D call: TRBD1 (6 bases). This CDR3 region has 15 residues. V was shortened by 1 base and J by 4 bases, with 11 bases between the two germline ends. Germline V CDR1 and CDR2: SGHTA, FQGNSA. This CDR3 reads CASSLVTGYGNTIYF. CDR3 coding DNA: TGTGCCAGCAGCTTAGTAACAGGGTACGGAAACACCATATATTTT.

Worth noting for this clonotype: The CDR3 end shows no conserved phenylalanine or tryptophan, and so a read error is likely. The chain uses TRBV2 and TRBJ2-7; D may be TRBD1 (5 bases). V lost 6 bases and J 3 bases, leaving 12 bases between the germline ends. The CDR3 loop spans 13 amino acids. Germline loops: CDR1 SNHLY, CDR2 FYNNEI. CDR3 DNA: TGTGCCAGCAGAGGAACAGGAAACTACGAGCAGTACTAC. Protein product: CASRGTGNYEQYY.